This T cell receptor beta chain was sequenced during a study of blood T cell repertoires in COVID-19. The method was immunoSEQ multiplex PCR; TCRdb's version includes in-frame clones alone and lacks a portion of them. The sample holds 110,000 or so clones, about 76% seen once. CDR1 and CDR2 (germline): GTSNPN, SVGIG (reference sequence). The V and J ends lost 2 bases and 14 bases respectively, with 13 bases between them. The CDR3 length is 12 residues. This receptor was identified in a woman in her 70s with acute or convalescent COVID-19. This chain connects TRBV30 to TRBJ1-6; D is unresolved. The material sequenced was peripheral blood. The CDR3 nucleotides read TGTGCCTGGAGTCCTTCAGGTCCGTCCCTCCACTTT. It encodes CAWSPSGPSLHF.